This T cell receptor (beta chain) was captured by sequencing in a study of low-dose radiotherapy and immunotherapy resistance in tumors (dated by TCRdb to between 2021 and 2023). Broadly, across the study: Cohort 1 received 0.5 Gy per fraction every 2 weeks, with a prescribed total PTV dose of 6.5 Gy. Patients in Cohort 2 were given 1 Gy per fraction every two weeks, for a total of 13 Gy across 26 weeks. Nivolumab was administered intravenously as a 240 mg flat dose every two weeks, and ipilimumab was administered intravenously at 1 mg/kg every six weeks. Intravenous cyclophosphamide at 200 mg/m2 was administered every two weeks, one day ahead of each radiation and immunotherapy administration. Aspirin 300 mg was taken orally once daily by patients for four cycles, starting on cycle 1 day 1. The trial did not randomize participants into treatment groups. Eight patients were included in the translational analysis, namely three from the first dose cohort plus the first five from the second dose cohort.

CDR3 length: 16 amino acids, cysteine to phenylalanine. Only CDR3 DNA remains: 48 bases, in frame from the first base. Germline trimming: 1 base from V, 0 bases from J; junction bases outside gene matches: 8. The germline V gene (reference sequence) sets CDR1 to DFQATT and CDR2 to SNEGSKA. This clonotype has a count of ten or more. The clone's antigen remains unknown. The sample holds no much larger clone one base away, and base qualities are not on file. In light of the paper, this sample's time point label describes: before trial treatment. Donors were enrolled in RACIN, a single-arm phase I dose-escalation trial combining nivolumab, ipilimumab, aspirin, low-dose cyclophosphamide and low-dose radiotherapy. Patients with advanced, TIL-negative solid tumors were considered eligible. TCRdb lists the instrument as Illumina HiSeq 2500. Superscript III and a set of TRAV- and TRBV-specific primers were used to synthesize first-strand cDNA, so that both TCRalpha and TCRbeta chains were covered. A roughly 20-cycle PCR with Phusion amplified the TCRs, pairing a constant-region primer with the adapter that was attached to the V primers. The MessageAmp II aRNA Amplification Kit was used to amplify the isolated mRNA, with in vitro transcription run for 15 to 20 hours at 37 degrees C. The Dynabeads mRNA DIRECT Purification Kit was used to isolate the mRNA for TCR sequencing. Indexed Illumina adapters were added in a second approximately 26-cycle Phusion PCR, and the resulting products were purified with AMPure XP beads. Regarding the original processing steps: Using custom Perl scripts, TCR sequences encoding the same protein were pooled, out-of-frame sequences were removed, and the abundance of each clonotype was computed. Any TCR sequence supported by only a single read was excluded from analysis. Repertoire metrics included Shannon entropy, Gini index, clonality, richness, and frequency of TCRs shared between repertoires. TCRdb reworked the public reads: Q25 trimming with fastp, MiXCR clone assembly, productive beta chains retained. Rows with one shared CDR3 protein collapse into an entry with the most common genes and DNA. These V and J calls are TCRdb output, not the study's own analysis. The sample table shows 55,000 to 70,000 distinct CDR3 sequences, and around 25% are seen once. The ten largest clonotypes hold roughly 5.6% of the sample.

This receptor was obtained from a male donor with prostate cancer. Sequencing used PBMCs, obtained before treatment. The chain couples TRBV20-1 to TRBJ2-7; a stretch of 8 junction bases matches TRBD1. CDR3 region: CSARADRGQASYEQYF. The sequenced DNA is TGCAGTGCTAGAGCCGATCGGGGACAGGCCTCCTACGAGCAGTACTTC.